This TCR beta chain was captured in a study of T cells in Graves' hyperthyroidism and ophthalmopathy. Diagnostic decisions used clinical symptoms, serum thyroxine and TRAb, thyroid ultrasound and orbital computed tomography. TCR beta CDR3 sequences were amplified from RNA transcripts. In the first-round RT-PCR of the TCR CDR3, the HTBI primer set was used. MiXCR was run by TCRdb on the multiplex PCR reads, yielding one entry per CDR3 protein. The sample consists of fewer than 650,000 distinct CDR3 sequences, approximately 15% of them appearing once. This clonotype occurred many times. This CDR3 is 13 amino acids long. In germline, CDR1 is MNHNS, CDR2 SASEGT. V shed 3 bases and J shed 5 bases, with 10 bases lying between them.

This TCR was recovered from a woman aged 40 to 50 with Graves' ophthalmopathy. The sequencing input was blood. This chain connects TRBV6-1 to TRBJ2-5, with a weak D call TRBD1 (5 bases). The CDR3 coding sequence is TGTGCCAGCAGTGAGCAGGGTTGGGAGACCCAGTACTTC. Translating gives CASSEQGWETQYF.